The present T cell receptor beta chain was sequenced within a study of T cells in Graves' hyperthyroidism and ophthalmopathy. Study-wide results and caveats: A median about 6.5 months before onset, the model predicted ophthalmopathy.

Remarks on this clonotype: The antigen remains undetermined.

This CDR3 has 14 residues. Germline CDR1 SGHTA, CDR2 FQGTGA. V dropped 3 bases and J dropped 7; count of bases not matched to a gene: 7. Regions amplified from RNA transcripts were the TCR beta CDR3 regions. Carried out on the TCR CDR3, a first-round RT-PCR used the HTBI primer set. TCRdb independently ran MiXCR on the multiplex PCR reads; one entry per CDR3 protein. The sample carries about 570,000 distinct CDR3 sequences, around 46% recorded once. Sequenced input: peripheral blood or thyroid tissue (not recorded which). The receptor comes from an adult woman with Graves' disease, either hyperthyroidism or ophthalmopathy (not recorded which). This rearrangement joins TRBV7-3 to TRBJ2-5, with 8 bases aligning to TRBD1. In nucleotides, the CDR3 is TGTGCCAGCAGCTTGGGACAGGCCCACCTGACCCAGTACTTC. Translation gives CASSLGQAHLTQYF.